Here is one T cell receptor (beta chain) with its context. Its antigen is unknown. In the naive CD8 group, cells lacked CD45RO and were positively selected for CCR7, so terminally differentiated effector memory CD45RA+ cells were left out. This sample was included in a study of shared clonotypes between healthy human individuals. Study background: Per donor, CD8 memory used one plate, CD8 naive used two, CD4 memory used three and CD4 naive used three. Study-wide points: When compared with the clonotypes that were shared by all four sorted-subset donors, the non-shared clonotypes turned out to have lower generation probabilities.

V was clipped by 5 bases and J by 3 bases, with 11 bases between them. Germline CDR1 SEHNR, CDR2 FQNEAQ (reference sequence). The CDR3 loop spans 13 amino acids. The table came from immunoSEQ multiplex PCR; TCRdb's copy has only in-frame clones and leaves some out. In the table there are approximately 600,000 clones, 95% of which are singletons. The chain couples TRBV7-9 to TRBJ2-7; no clear D gene. This receptor was identified in a woman in her twenties or thirties in good health. The sample taken for sequencing was naive CD8+ T cells sorted from blood. Written as DNA, the CDR3 is TGTGCCAGCAGCCCGTGGTTCGTCTACGAGCAGTACTTC. It yields the protein CASSPWFVYEQYF.